This TCR beta chain comes out of a study of cytomegalovirus exposure and HLA in healthy donors (dated 2017 in TCRdb). Background on the whole study: An earlier analysis of around 600 of the donors reported roughly 270 Gb of sequence data and some 100 million unique TCR beta sequences from about 200 million T cells. Around 320 gigabases of sequencing data and approximately 85 million unique TCR sequences were included in an early release covering around 650 HLA-typed donors. Of the 350 to 450 genotyped donors, about 84% fell in the genetic ancestry cluster associated with self-reported Caucasian donors. The study aimed to test whether signatures of past pathogen exposure could be identified by cataloging public T cell receptors. The T cell repertoires of 666 subjects were profiled by immunosequencing and related to cytomegalovirus serostatus. In addition to the first cohort of 666 subjects, a separate validation cohort of approximately 110 different subjects was used. The study combined high-throughput TCR immunosequencing, statistical association of individual TCRs with disease status, and machine learning to predict cytomegalovirus infection status. A later analysis re-analyzed previously published TCR beta repertoires from approximately 700 donors and added high-resolution HLA genotyping to study TCR occurrence patterns. In the later analysis, no new phenotypic data were used to find candidate immune exposures; instead, reliance was placed on TCR beta sequences and their occurrence across donors. An earlier analysis of several hundred of the donors applied high-throughput TCR beta sequencing to assess whether each TCR beta V gene segment acted as functional or pseudogenic. Alongside the repertoire data, information on donor age, sex, ethnicity and CMV serostatus was compiled. Genome-wide SNP genotypes for about three fifths of the roughly 670 donors were used in a later genetic analysis, which treated that subset as a discovery cohort. All discovery cohort repertoires had been generated on a single sequencing platform. Both class I and class II loci were covered by HLA typing, at four-digit resolution. Typing coverage varied by locus: about 629-640 donors for A, B, C, DRB1 and DQB1; 500 to 550 for DQA1; some 610 for DPA1; around 450 for DPB1. About five DR-DQ haplotypes were treated as single units for association and clustering because of strong linkage in the cohort. Across 300 to 400 genotyped donors of the cohort, an average of approximately 240,000 unique TCR beta nucleotide sequences per donor were sequenced, and roughly 20% of those sequences were non-productive. Points the paper makes about the study in general: Only TCR beta chains were sequenced in this cohort, and the absence of alpha or paired-chain data limited detectable features. The 87-base-pair reads could not distinguish some IMGT-functional V segments, including TRBV6-2 and TRBV6-3, so those segments were excluded. In a later analysis, the rate of TCR association differed among HLA loci, with DRB1 alleles having the most associated TCRs and HLA-C alleles having the fewest. In a later genetic analysis, a missense DCLRE1C variant was associated with V-gene and J-gene trimming of TCR beta chains, and the association was replicated in an independent cohort. According to the authors, the approach could potentially be generalized to other disease states and immunological phenotypes. A further reported finding was that TCR beta sequences accurately predicted the HLA-A and HLA-B alleles for most subjects in the first cohort. While some public TCRs were present in many individuals, most TCR sequences turned up only very rarely across donors. The presence/absence analyses assumed that sequencing depth was roughly uniform across donors, and that assumption may not be true. In vitro tests confirmed that a few of the cytomegalovirus-associated TCR beta chains recognize cytomegalovirus antigens. In a later analysis, HLA-associated TCR beta chains showed more clonal expansion and lower generation probabilities than non-associated chains that were equally common. A cluster of highly shared sequence variants was judged likely to represent a technical artifact of the sequencing pipeline. Several of the top co-occurrence clusters appeared to be linked to parvovirus B19, influenza, CMV and Epstein-Barr virus, according to a later analysis. Because HLA typing was unavailable for some donors at each locus, only the typed subset was used in association tests. Cytomegalovirus status was reported to be diagnosed by the classifier with high specificity and sensitivity in both the original and validation cohorts. Specific HLA alleles were associated with 16,951 TCR beta sequences at a false discovery rate of 0.05 in a later analysis. The study gave a list of more than 150 TCR beta chains associated with cytomegalovirus. Correlated functional status among segregating V segments might be attributable to linkage disequilibrium, but an unknown experimental factor could not be ruled out. Most CMV-associated TCR beta chains appeared to be HLA-restricted in a later analysis, and the HLA associations seemed to be driven largely by CMV exposure. When HLA alleles, especially DR and DQ, strongly co-occurred, attributing TCR associations to individual alleles was difficult. A later genetic analysis reported fewer N-insertions in productive TCRs among donors in an Asian-associated ancestry cluster than the 666-donor mean. In an earlier analysis of around 500 of the donors, most TCR beta V segments appeared in productive rearrangements about 87% or about 30% of the time, broadly matching IMGT annotations. For the cohort, immune exposure information was limited to CMV serostatus. Because counts were too low, roughly 17 rarely observed V segments, including chromosome 9 orphons, were left out of the earlier analysis of over 550 of the donors.

To prepare the library, the immunoSEQ multiplex PCR assay was applied. For the multiplex PCR, a mixture combining 60 forward primers for TCR Vbeta segments and 13 reverse primers for TCR Jbeta segments was used. The CDR3 region of rearranged TCR beta genes was amplified from genomic DNA with a multiplex PCR assay. The amplified TCR beta libraries were sequenced on the Illumina HiSeq System as 87-base-pair reads. From the authors' description of their analysis: In a later analysis, 80 million or so unique TCR beta chains were counted across the 500 to 700 repertoires, and roughly 11 million of these chains were shared by at least two donors. Raw reads were error-corrected and collapsed into unique sequences with a nearest-neighbor algorithm that merged closely related sequences to remove PCR and sequencing errors. To assign V, D and J gene segments, CDR3 sequences were aligned to IMGT reference sequences. Each retained sequence needed at least a six-nucleotide match to both a V gene segment and a J gene segment. Rearrangements were called productive when the CDR3 lacked stop codons and stayed in frame with V and J; all others were non-productive. Following IMGT convention, CDR3 was defined as the stretch from the second conserved V-encoded cysteine to the conserved J-encoded phenylalanine. In an earlier analysis of approximately 500 of the donors, sequences lacking an unambiguous match to a single V gene segment were excluded. In an earlier analysis of almost 600 of the donors, a V segment was called functional when productive rearrangements were above 56.7%, and segregating when the standard deviation between donors exceeded 5%. To diagnose cytomegalovirus status from the catalog of TCR beta chain sequences, a statistical classification framework was built. In a later analysis, TCR nucleotide sequences were compared against IMGT/GENE-DB human TR gene sequences so that V and J genes could be assigned. Using the TCRdist pipeline, a later analysis assigned CDR3 sequences along with most-parsimonious VDJ recombination scenarios. In a later analysis, every TCR beta chain was defined by the combination of its CDR3 amino acid sequence and its V-gene family, and reads without a unique V-gene family were dropped. As a way to deal with suspected cross-contamination and a sequencing artifact, a later analysis dropped 450 to 600 nucleotide sequences that were highly shared and had low generation probability. In a later analysis, a clonal expansion index for each public chain was calculated from normalized within-repertoire ranks of inferred template counts. A later analysis computed generation probabilities with a VDJ recombination model fitted to out-of-frame rearrangements, and checked the results against IGoR. In a later analysis, TCR-TCR, TCR-HLA and TCR-CMV co-occurrence was scored with hypergeometric tests, and a repertoire-size bias correction was applied to TCR pairs. A later analysis estimated false discovery rates by permuting HLA or CMV assignments 20 times. In a later analysis, co-occurring TCRs were grouped with DBSCAN, and TCRdist sequence similarity was added when clustering was performed within HLA-allele-positive subsets. Co-occurrence clustering excluded repertoires with fewer than 30,000 or more than 120,000 public chains, plus five with anomalous nucleotide sharing. Not all clones reach the TCRdb copy of this immuneACCESS table, which keeps in-frame sequences only. Checked studies attribute under half of the gap to unresolved V genes and leave the rest unexplained. D and trimming come from the DNA, and the V and J calls and clone size come from that table. This sample comprises approximately 87,000 clones, 65% to 90% of them detected only once. Jointly, the top ten make up under 5.5% of the sample.

The CDR3 sequence holds 16 residues, the cysteine and phenylalanine included. The sequence is cut down to CDR3 DNA, 48 bases in frame from base 1. CDR1 SGDLS and CDR2 YYNGEE were looked up in the germline V gene. The germline V and J ends show losses of 4 bases and 0 bases respectively, and no gene match explains 6 bases of the junction. In total, just over 650 healthy bone marrow donors made up the cohort. At the time of sampling, every cohort member was nominally healthy, though immune exposures that went unrecorded were likely present. The donor tested CMV seropositive, placing the donor among the approximately 310 seropositive members of the cohort. A peripheral blood sample was provided by each donor, and peripheral blood mononuclear cells were used for TCR beta sequencing. Genomic DNA was extracted from the blood cell samples with the Qiagen DNeasy Blood Extraction Kit. Concerning this clone: The antigen it binds to is not known. Base qualities are not at hand, and no much larger clone is one base apart.

This sequence was found in a woman between 65 and 79 years old in good health and CMV-seropositive. The specimen was PBMCs. The rearrangement combines TRBV9 with TRBJ1-5; a stretch of 8 junction bases matches TRBD1. The CDR3 has the sequence CASSPGQGNSNQPQHF. Here is the DNA: TGTGCCAGCAGCCCCGGACAGGGAAATAGCAATCAGCCCCAGCATTTT. When the CDR3 is completed using the reference TRBV9 and TRBJ1-5 genes on either side, the full variable domain is DSGVTQTPKHLITATGQRVTLRCSPRSGDLSVYWYQQSLDQGLQFLIQYYNGEERAKGNILERFSAQQFPDLHSELNLSSLELGDSALYFCASSPGQGNSNQPQHFGDGTRLSIL.